These 31 T cell receptor beta chains originate from one sample sequenced in a study of cytomegalovirus exposure and HLA in healthy donors. The PCR made use of 60 Vbeta and 13 Jbeta primers. The repertoire was sequenced with immunoSEQ multiplex PCR; TCRdb's copy has only in-frame clones and lacks some. The sample lists 150,000 to 180,000 clones, roughly 80% occurring once. The specimen sequenced was PBMCs. The receptor set was obtained from a woman between 40 and 50 years old in good health and CMV-seronegative.

The chain joins TRBV10-1 to TRBJ2-1, with 9 bases lining up with TRBD2. CDR3 length equals 18 residues. J lost 7 bases, V lost 3 bases, and 16 bases had no gene match. Germline CDR1 and CDR2: WNHNN and SYGVQD (reference sequence). DNA of the CDR3: TGCGCCAGCAGTGATCCGACAGCGGGAGGATTGGTGAGGAATGAGCAGTTCTTC. Its protein product is CASSDPTAGGLVRNEQFF.

The rearrangement uses TRBV4-1 and TRBJ1-1; D uncertain. CDR1 MGHRA and CDR2 YSYEKL come from the germline V gene. Trimming took 1 base from V and 10 from J, leaving 19 bases between them. The CDR3 loop spans 15 amino acids. The CDR3 nucleotides read TGCGCCAGCAGCCAAGGCCCATACATCAAGGCAGGAGCTTTCTTT. Amino acids: CASSQGPYIKAGAFF.

This chain joins TRBV30 and TRBJ1-1; perhaps TRBD1 as D (5 bases). The CDR3 spans 15 residues. Per germline, CDR1 GTSNPN and CDR2 SVGIG (reference sequence). CDR3 DNA sequence: TGTGCGCGGGGGACGGACGGTTTGCCGAACACTGAAGCTTTCTTT. Its translation is CARGTDGLPNTEAFF.

This CDR3 reads CASSGGPGGHGYTF. The CDR3 bases are TGTGCCAGCAGCGGAGGCCCAGGGGGCCATGGCTACACCTTC. The J gene is TRBJ1-2, the V gene TRBV9; 8 positions agree with TRBD1. Looked up from germline, CDR1 is SGDLS and CDR2 is YYNGEE. CDR3 length equals 14 residues. V lost 3 bases and J lost 6; bases outside the gene matches: 7.

This clone was detected only a few times. The rearrangement uses TRBV30 and TRBJ2-2; weak D call: TRBD1 (6 bases). The CDR3 extends over 14 amino acids. Looked up from germline, CDR1 is GTSNPN and CDR2 is SVGIG (reference sequence). V lost 4 bases and J lost 6, with 15 bases in between. The chain's CDR3 is CAWTGQPESGELFF. The DNA of the CDR3 is TGTGCCTGGACCGGACAGCCCGAATCCGGGGAGCTGTTTTTT.

The V gene is TRBV13, the J gene TRBJ2-3; no clear D. V was clipped by 4 bases and J by 0 bases, with 14 bases between them. The CDR3 contains 16 residues. Per germline, CDR1 PRHDT and CDR2 FYEKMQ (reference sequence). Here the CDR3 DNA reads TGTGCCAGCAGCTCACTGGCGGATACTAGCACAGATACGCAGTATTTT. Translated, it gives CASSSLADTSTDTQYF. Combining the CDR3 with reference TRBV13 and TRBJ2-3 gives the whole variable domain AAGVIQSPRHLIKEKRETATLKCYPIPRHDTVYWYQQGPGQDPQFLISFYEKMQSDKGSIPDRFSAQQFSDYHSELNMSSLELGDSALYFCASSSLADTSTDTQYFGPGTRLTVL.

The rearrangement uses TRBV15 and TRBJ1-5; no definite D call. V was cut by 0 bases and J by 1 base, with 16 bases left in between. This CDR3 is 18 amino acids long. Germline CDR1 is LNHNV and CDR2 is YYDKDF (reference sequence). CDR3 DNA: TGTGCCACCAGCAGAGATAAGACGGGGTACGGAAGCAATCAGCCCCAGCATTTT. It specifies CATSRDKTGYGSNQPQHF.

The chain employs TRBV30 and TRBJ1-1; TRBD1 agrees at 7 bases. The CDR3 totals 13 residues. J was trimmed by 0 bases and V by 5 bases; bases with no gene match: 3. Germline-derived CDR1 and CDR2 are GTSNPN and SVGIG (reference sequence). CDR3 in DNA: TGTGCCTGGGAGGGGGCCATGAACACTGAAGCTTTCTTT. Translation: CAWEGAMNTEAFF.

This clone was seen just once. The chain has TRBV2 and TRBJ1-5; weak D call: TRBD1 (5 bases). The germline CDR1 and CDR2 sequences are SNHLY and FYNNEI. V gave up 5 bases and J gave up 1 base, with 9 bases separating them. The CDR3 covers 14 residues. CDR3 amino acids: CASSLDSSNQPQHF. The CDR3 DNA sequence: TGTGCCAGCAGTTTAGACAGCAGCAATCAGCCCCAGCATTTT. Combining the CDR3 with reference TRBV2 and TRBJ1-5 gives the whole variable domain EPEVTQTPSHQVTQMGQEVILRCVPISNHLYFYWYRQILGQKVEFLVSFYNNEISEKSEIFDDQFSVERPDGSNFTLKIRSTKLEDSAMYFCASSLDSSNQPQHFGDGTRLSIL.

The chain couples TRBV10-2 to TRBJ2-2; tentative D call: TRBD1 (6 bases). Trimming cost V 5 bases and J 3 bases, with 7 bases left between them. Per germline, CDR1 WSHSY and CDR2 SAAADI. The CDR3 length is 13 residues. The CDR3 loop is CASSTGYTGELFF. The CDR3 nucleotides read TGCGCCAGCAGTACAGGGTACACCGGGGAGCTGTTTTTT.

The CDR3 is CASSEVPGLAGYAGELFF. CDR3 bases: TGTGCCAGCAGTGAAGTGCCCGGGCTAGCGGGGTATGCCGGGGAGCTGTTTTTT. The chain uses TRBV6-1 and TRBJ2-2, with 9 bases lining up with TRBD2. The CDR3 has 18 amino acids. J was trimmed by 6 bases and V by 1 base; bases with no gene match: 12. The germline V gene has CDR1 MNHNS and CDR2 SASEGT.

The J gene is TRBJ2-7, the V gene TRBV7-8; the D gene is possibly TRBD2 (6 bases). The length of the CDR3 is 16 residues. With 5 bases removed from V and 1 base from J, the gap between germline ends came to 18 bases. Per germline, CDR1 SGHVS and CDR2 FQNEAQ. Written as DNA, the CDR3 is TGTGCCAGCAGCCCTTATAGTTCCCGGGAGTCCTACGAGCAGTACTTC. As protein: CASSPYSSRESYEQYF.

The V gene is TRBV5-1, the J gene TRBJ2-1; D uncertain. The germline gives CDR1 SGHRS, CDR2 YFSETQ. This CDR3 spans 13 amino acids. Trimming pared 4 bases from V and 6 bases from J, leaving 11 bases between. The CDR3 DNA reads as TGCGCCAGCAGCCCCCAGGCCATCAATGAGCAGTTCTTC. Protein product: CASSPQAINEQFF.

The V gene is TRBV7-6, the J gene TRBJ2-3; 9 positions agree with TRBD2. The J segment lost 2 bases and the V segment lost 5 bases, leaving 8 bases of the junction unmatched. Germline V gene lookup returns CDR1 SGHVS and CDR2 FNYEAQ. The length of the CDR3 is 16 residues. The CDR3 DNA follows: TGTGCCAGCAGCCTACGACTAGCGGAGTTCACAGATACGCAGTATTTT. Translating it yields CASSLRLAEFTDTQYF.

The gene calls are TRBV7-9 and TRBJ1-1, with TRBD1 identical over 7 bases. V trimming: 4 bases; J trimming: 0 bases; junction bases outside the gene matches: 14. Germline V gene data show CDR1 as SEHNR and CDR2 as FQNEAQ (reference sequence). The CDR3 sequence is 18 residues long. Here the CDR3 DNA reads TGTGCCAGCAGCTCTGTTTTCGGACAGGAGCCTTTGAACACTGAAGCTTTCTTT. It is translated as CASSSVFGQEPLNTEAFF.

The rearrangement uses TRBV6-5 and TRBJ1-1, with TRBD1 as a possible D gene (5 bases). The germline CDR1 and CDR2 sequences are MNHEY and SVGAGI. This CDR3 contains 13 residues. Trimming shortened V by 5 bases and J by 2 bases, and 9 bases separated the two germline ends. The CDR3 protein is CASSTRVNTEAFF. CDR3 in DNA: TGTGCCAGCAGTACCAGGGTTAACACTGAAGCTTTCTTT.

This clone was observed a few times. V is TRBV29-1 and J is TRBJ2-1, with 8 bases aligning to TRBD2. Germline V CDR1 and CDR2: SQVTM, ANQGSEA. Trimming removed 7 bases from V and 7 bases from J; junction bases left unmatched: 9. The CDR3 is 13 amino acids. CDR3 region: CSGLSGGGNEQFF. The CDR3 DNA reads TGCAGCGGGCTGAGCGGGGGAGGTAATGAGCAGTTCTTC.

The rearrangement uses TRBV5-1 and TRBJ2-3; 7 nucleotides align to TRBD2. CDR1 SGHRS and CDR2 YFSETQ come from the germline V gene. The junction had 7 bases not matched to a gene; V was cut back by 0 bases and J by 0 bases. The CDR3 runs 17 residues. CDR3 sequence: CASSLGDYDTSTDTQYF. The CDR3 nucleotides are TGCGCCAGCAGCTTGGGGGACTACGATACTAGCACAGATACGCAGTATTTT.

The rearrangement joins TRBV4-2 to TRBJ1-2, with D possibly matching TRBD1 (5 bases). CDR1 is LGHNA and CDR2 is YNFKEQ in the germline V gene. CDR3 size: 13 residues. Trimming removed 1 base from V and 7 bases from J, with 10 bases in between. The CDR3 is CASSQGGRGGYTF. As DNA, the CDR3 is TGTGCCAGCAGCCAAGGGGGGAGGGGTGGCTACACCTTC.

CDR3 loop: CASSFRPGSAGNTIYF. The CDR3 DNA is TGTGCCAGCAGTTTCCGACCAGGGTCTGCTGGAAACACCATATATTTT. V usage is TRBV27 and J usage is TRBJ1-3, with a weak D call TRBD1 (5 bases). CDR1 is MNHEY, CDR2 SMNVEV, per germline (reference sequence). The CDR3 covers 16 residues. The V end was cut by 3 bases, the J end by 2 bases, with 14 bases between.

The CDR3 bases are TGTGCCAGCAGCCTGAACAGGGCCCGCGGGGAAGCTTTCTTT. It translates to CASSLNRARGEAFF. The V call is TRBV11-2, the J call TRBJ1-1; maybe TRBD1 (6 bases). Trimming cost V 5 bases and J 8 bases, with 18 bases left between them. The CDR3 spans 14 residues. Germline CDR1 SGHAT, CDR2 FQNNGV.

This clone was detected once. CDR3 nucleotide sequence: TGTGCCAGCAGCTTCTTGCGGGAGAAGGGGAATGAGCAGTTCTTC. It codes for CASSFLREKGNEQFF. The J gene is TRBJ2-1, the V gene TRBV11-2; 7 bases line up with TRBD2. The V gene end was trimmed by 3 bases and the J gene end by 7 bases; junction bases not matched to a gene: 9. This CDR3 comprises 15 residues. CDR1 SGHAT and CDR2 FQNNGV come from the germline V gene. The entire variable domain, with the rest obtained from reference TRBV11-2 and TRBJ2-1, is as follows: EAGVAQSPRYKIIEKRQSVAFWCNPISGHATLYWYQQILGQGPKLLIQFQNNGVVDDSQLPKDRFSAERLKGVDSTLKIQPAKLEDSAVYLCASSFLREKGNEQFFGPGTRLTVL.

The chain uses TRBV28 and TRBJ1-5; D remains ambiguous. CDR1 MDHEN and CDR2 SYDVKM come from the germline V gene. The CDR3 contains 13 residues. V dropped 5 bases and J dropped 9 bases, with 14 bases sitting between them. For the CDR3, the DNA is TGTGCCAGCAGTCCACCTACCCCAGGGCCCCAGCATTTT. Its translation: CASSPPTPGPQHF.

The rearrangement links TRBV9 to TRBJ1-2; 7 nucleotides align to TRBD1. This CDR3 region has 13 residues. Looked up from germline, CDR1 is SGDLS and CDR2 is YYNGEE. V gave up 4 bases and J gave up 4 bases; unmatched junction bases: 4. The CDR3 protein is CASSQTGAYGYTF. The CDR3 DNA reads TGTGCCAGCAGCCAAACAGGGGCCTATGGCTACACCTTC.

V gene TRBV6-1 combines with J gene TRBJ2-3; the D gene is possibly TRBD1 (6 bases). In germline, CDR1 is MNHNS, CDR2 SASEGT. V was cut by 8 bases and J by 2 bases, with 11 bases left in between. This CDR3 has 13 amino acids. CDR3: CASVRGITDTQYF. As DNA, the CDR3 is TGTGCCAGCGTGAGGGGGATCACAGATACGCAGTATTTT.

The CDR3 is CASSQERVANYGYTF. The CDR3 DNA sequence: TGTGCCAGCAGCCAAGAGAGGGTAGCTAACTATGGCTACACCTTC. The rearrangement uses TRBV4-2 and TRBJ1-2; D unclear. V was pared by 0 bases and J by 0 bases, with 8 bases between. In germline, CDR1 is LGHNA, CDR2 YNFKEQ. The CDR3 is 15 amino acids.

Notes on this clone: The junction and the germline gene differ at one end; a read error may be behind it. In nucleotides, the CDR3 is TGTGCCAGCAGTGAAGAAAGCAACCTCCTGACTTTC. It translates to CASSEESNLLTF. The chain has TRBV6-1 and TRBJ2-6; D is ambiguous. The length of the CDR3 is 12 residues. Germline V gene lookup returns CDR1 MNHNS and CDR2 SASEGT.

CDR3 region: CSVARTENSYEQYF. In DNA form, the CDR3 reads TGCAGCGTTGCTCGGACAGAAAACTCCTACGAGCAGTACTTC. The chain uses TRBV29-1 and TRBJ2-5, with TRBD1 as a possible D gene (6 bases). The assigned J gene may be wrong: the sequence end matches TRBJ2-7 better. The CDR3 has 14 residues. Per the germline V gene, CDR1 is SQVTM and CDR2 is ANQGSEA.

This clone was seen once. V and J are TRBV5-1 and TRBJ1-1, with a tentative D call TRBD1 (6 bases). Per germline, CDR1 SGHRS and CDR2 YFSETQ. V was pared by 3 bases and J by 3 bases, with 15 bases between. The CDR3 sequence is 15 residues long. Here the CDR3 reads CASSSQTGVDTEAFF. CDR3 DNA: TGCGCCAGCAGCTCCCAGACAGGAGTGGACACTGAAGCTTTCTTT.

The J gene is TRBJ1-1, the V gene TRBV7-6, with a possible D match to TRBD1 (5 bases). Germline V gene lookup returns CDR1 SGHVS and CDR2 FNYEAQ. The CDR3 extends over 13 amino acids. Trimming removed 4 bases at V and 4 bases at J, with 10 bases between. This chain's CDR3 is CASSYYQGTEAFF. CDR3 coding DNA: TGTGCCAGCAGCTATTATCAGGGCACTGAAGCTTTCTTT.

A note on this clone: The sample holds other DNA sequences that translate to the same CDR3. The V and J genes are TRBV6-5 and TRBJ2-1, with 7 nucleotides matching TRBD2. The CDR3 runs 13 residues. Germline V gene lookup returns CDR1 MNHEY and CDR2 SVGAGI. J was trimmed by 13 bases and V by 2 bases; bases with no gene match: 8. Here the CDR3 reads CASSYLSREGQFF. CDR3 in DNA: TGTGCCAGCAGTTACCTATCCAGGGAGGGTCAGTTCTTC.